What follows are 15 T cell receptor beta chains derived from one specimen sequenced in a study of cytomegalovirus exposure and HLA in healthy donors. The PCR contained 60 Vbeta and 13 Jbeta primers. The table came from immunoSEQ multiplex PCR; TCRdb's copy has only in-frame clones and leaves some out. The data hold roughly 200,000 clones, with about 9% observed a single time. The sequencing input was PBMCs. The receptors were gathered from a woman aged 25 to 39 in good health and CMV-seropositive.

This clone turned up a few times. V is TRBV4-2 and J is TRBJ1-1, with TRBD1 matching over 8 bases. Germline lookup yields CDR1 LGHNA and CDR2 YNFKEQ. This CDR3 region has 15 residues. Trimming removed 0 bases from V and 5 bases from J; junction bases left unmatched: 5. The CDR3 nucleotides read TGTGCCAGCAGCCAAGATCCCCAGGGGGCTACTGAAGCTTTCTTT. It is translated as CASSQDPQGATEAFF.

The sample holds a few counts of this clone. The J gene is TRBJ2-7, the V gene TRBV10-1, with a tentative D call TRBD2 (5 bases). Germline assignment: CDR1 WNHNN and CDR2 SYGVQD (reference sequence). The CDR3 has 13 amino acids. V gave up 3 bases and J gave up 0 bases, with 6 bases separating them. The CDR3 reads CASSEGSSYEQYF. For the CDR3, the DNA is TGCGCCAGCAGTGAAGGGAGCTCCTACGAGCAGTACTTC.

This clone was counted a few times. This rearrangement joins TRBV7-2 to TRBJ2-1, with D tentatively TRBD1 (6 bases). Germline CDR1 is SGHTA and CDR2 is FQGNSA. V lost 4 bases and J 6 bases, leaving 16 bases between the germline ends. CDR3 length: 15 residues. This chain's CDR3 is CASSSLPGVANEQFF. For the CDR3, the DNA is TGTGCCAGCAGCTCCCTCCCAGGGGTGGCCAATGAGCAGTTCTTC.

This clone was observed a handful of times. V and J are TRBV12-2 and TRBJ2-5; the DNA was not compared with TRBD2, the D call given in the table. TRBV12-2 is a documented pseudogene. The CDR3 is made up of 19 amino acids. The CDR3 DNA follows: TGTGCAAGTCGCTTCCCCCGGGTCCTTCACCAAGCGGGAGAAGAGACCCAGTACTTC. Amino acid sequence: CASRFPRVLHQAGEETQYF.

V is TRBV2 and J is TRBJ1-1; TRBD1 might be the D (6 bases). The CDR3 runs to 15 residues. CDR1 and CDR2 (germline): SNHLY, FYNNEI. Trimming stripped 7 bases from V and 4 bases from J, with 19 bases between. DNA for the CDR3: TGTGCCAGCACCCTAAGGGGGGGGTTTCTCACTGAAGCTTTCTTT. Amino acids: CASTLRGGFLTEAFF.

The chain combines TRBV29-1 with TRBJ2-7, with TRBD1 identical over 9 bases. Per germline, CDR1 SQVTM and CDR2 ANQGSEA. The trim removed 6 bases at V and 4 bases at J, leaving 7 bases unmatched. The CDR3 has 13 amino acids. CDR3 sequence: CSVTGQGGYEQYF. In DNA form, the CDR3 reads TGCAGCGTAACGGGACAGGGAGGTTACGAGCAGTACTTC.

This clone came up a few times. This rearrangement joins TRBV7-8 to TRBJ2-5; 14 bases line up with TRBD2. V dropped 5 bases and J dropped 5; count of bases not matched to a gene: 4. This CDR3 spans 15 amino acids. Germline-derived CDR1 and CDR2 are SGHVS and FQNEAQ. CDR3 sequence (DNA): TGTGCCAGCAGCCCGGGACTAGCGGGAGTGGAGACCCAGTACTTC. As protein: CASSPGLAGVETQYF.

In its sample, this clone was seen a few times. The J gene is TRBJ2-3, the V gene TRBV5-4; perhaps TRBD2 as D (6 bases). The CDR3 is 14 residues long. Trimming cost V 1 base and J 1 base, with 7 bases left between them. CDR1 is SGHNT, CDR2 YYREEE, per germline (reference sequence). CDR3 sequence (DNA): TGTGCCAGCAGCTTGTGGGGGGGCACAGATACGCAGTATTTT. Its translation: CASSLWGGTDTQYF. Filled out from reference TRBV5-4 and TRBJ2-3, the complete variable domain reads ETGVTQSPTHLIKTRGQQVTLRCSSQSGHNTVSWYQQALGQGPQFIFQYYREEENGRGNFPPRFSGLQFPNYSSELNVNALELDDSALYLCASSLWGGTDTQYFGPGTRLTVL.

V gene TRBV27 combines with J gene TRBJ2-3, with 9 bases lining up with TRBD1. With V trimmed by 4 bases and J by 5 bases, 7 bases remained unmatched. The germline V gene encodes CDR1 MNHEY and CDR2 SMNVEV (reference sequence). There are 15 residues in the CDR3. CDR3 nucleotides: TGTGCCAGCAGTTATCGGACAGGGGTAATAGATACGCAGTATTTT. Encoded protein: CASSYRTGVIDTQYF.

The chain has TRBV23-1 and TRBJ1-1; 7 bases are shared with TRBD1. TRBV23-1 is an ORF; its function is uncertain. The CDR3 has 19 amino acids. V dropped 1 base and J dropped 5; count of bases not matched to a gene: 19. The CDR3 spells CASSQWYLGKGAKETEAFF. CDR3 nucleotide sequence: TGCGCCAGCAGTCAATGGTACCTCGGTAAGGGGGCTAAAGAAACTGAAGCTTTCTTT.

The V and J genes are TRBV21-1 and TRBJ2-7; the table's D call of TRBD2 was not tested on the DNA. TRBV21-1 is marked as a pseudogene. CDR3 length equals 15 residues. As DNA, the CDR3 is TGTGCCAGCAGCCCTTTCTTAGCGGGCCGCTACGAGCAGTACTTC. This codes for CASSPFLAGRYEQYF.

The V and J genes are TRBV13 and TRBJ2-7, with 11 positions matching TRBD2. This CDR3 has 16 residues. Germline trimming cut 2 bases from V and 2 bases from J; bases unmatched to any gene: 5. Germline V gives CDR1 PRHDT, CDR2 FYEKMQ (reference sequence). The CDR3 here is CASSLLLTSGTYEQYF. The CDR3 DNA sequence: TGTGCCAGCAGCTTATTATTGACTAGCGGGACCTACGAGCAGTACTTC.

V usage is TRBV7-2 and J usage is TRBJ2-7; 12 nucleotides match TRBD2. Trimming at V came to 4 bases and at J to 1 base, leaving 8 bases not matched to a gene. This CDR3 region has 17 residues. Germline CDR1 SGHTA, CDR2 FQGNSA. CDR3 DNA sequence: TGTGCCAGCAGCTCGACTAGCGGGAGTATATTGTCCTACGAGCAGTACTTC. It translates to CASSSTSGSILSYEQYF.

This clone occurred a few times. This rearrangement joins TRBV4-1 to TRBJ1-5, with D perhaps matching TRBD1 (6 bases). Trimming removed 4 bases from V and 1 base from J, with 11 bases in between. The CDR3 is 15 amino acids. Germline values: CDR1 MGHRA, CDR2 YSYEKL. The CDR3 region is CASSLRGGSNQPQHF. For the CDR3, the DNA is TGCGCCAGCAGCCTCAGGGGAGGGAGCAATCAGCCCCAGCATTTT.

A few counts support this clone. The chain has TRBV7-7 and TRBJ2-2; TRBD2 might be the D (7 bases). Germline V gene data show CDR1 as SSHAT and CDR2 as FNYEAQ (reference sequence). The CDR3 spans 16 residues. V was trimmed by 5 bases and J by 1 base, leaving 14 bases between them. The CDR3 region has the DNA TGTGCCAGCAGCCCGGGGGCTAGCGGGAACACCGGGGAGCTGTTTTTT. It is translated as CASSPGASGNTGELFF.